Following are 23 T cell receptor beta chains from one sample sequenced in a study of identical twins. One entry per CDR3 protein, called by TCRdb with MiXCR from the 5' RACE reads. This sample has roughly 250,000 distinct CDR3 sequences, with more than 12% found just once. Sequenced sample: memory (CD45RO+) T cells sorted from blood. These receptors were collected from a woman under 30 in good health.

In this sample, this clonotype turned up many times. The gene calls are TRBV12-3 or TRBV12-4 and TRBJ1-1; D is perhaps TRBD1 (6 bases). This CDR3 has 14 residues. Trimming removed 6 bases at V and 1 base at J, with 12 bases between. CDR3 sequence: CASRAQQGNTEAFF. In DNA form, the CDR3 reads TGTGCCAGCAGAGCTCAACAGGGGAACACTGAAGCTTTCTTT.

The rearrangement links TRBV5-1 to TRBJ2-7, with TRBD1 identical over 8 bases. V shed 2 bases, J shed 7 bases, and the junction held 11 bases outside the gene matches. The CDR3 covers 15 residues. Germline V lookup: CDR1 SGHRS, CDR2 YFSETQ. The CDR3 sequence: CASSFAGQGHGEQYF. CDR3 nucleotides: TGCGCCAGCAGCTTCGCCGGACAGGGCCATGGGGAGCAGTACTTC.

Many counts were recorded for this clonotype. The chain employs TRBV27 and TRBJ1-5; no clear D. The V and J ends lost 5 bases and 7 bases respectively, with 12 bases between them. Germline V gene data show CDR1 as MNHEY and CDR2 as SMNVEV (reference sequence). This CDR3 comprises 13 residues. CDR3 sequence (DNA): TGTGCCAGCAGTCCGTTCGCGGGCCAGCCCCAGCATTTT. The encoded protein is CASSPFAGQPQHF.

The V gene is TRBV2, the J gene TRBJ2-4; 10 bases line up with TRBD1. The CDR3 extends over 16 amino acids. With 3 bases clipped from V and 7 bases from J, the junction kept 9 bases outside the gene matches. Per the germline V gene, CDR1 is SNHLY and CDR2 is FYNNEI. The DNA of the CDR3 is TGTGCCAGCAGTGAGGTGGGACAGGGGTCTTGGAACATTCAGTACTTC. It encodes CASSEVGQGSWNIQYF.

The chain is built from TRBV12-3 or TRBV12-4 and TRBJ1-1, with 10 bases matching TRBD1. This CDR3 comprises 17 residues. The junction had 13 bases not matched to a gene; V was cut back by 6 bases and J by 3 bases. CDR3 sequence reads: CASRPGTGVTVDTEAFF. CDR3 DNA sequence: TGTGCCAGCAGACCCGGGACAGGGGTAACCGTGGACACTGAAGCTTTCTTT.

This clonotype was recorded a few times. The gene calls are TRBV5-1 and TRBJ2-3; D gene unclear. V was shortened by 7 bases and J by 4 bases, with 13 bases between the two germline ends. CDR3 length: 13 amino acids. Germline V CDR1 and CDR2: SGHRS, YFSETQ. Here the CDR3 DNA reads TGCGCCAGCTCCTACAGAAGGGCAGATACGCAGTATTTT. Its translation: CASSYRRADTQYF.

The chain employs TRBV2 and TRBJ2-7, with TRBD2 matching over 8 bases. The CDR3 contains 15 residues. Trimming cost V 0 bases and J 2 bases; bases outside gene matches: 3. Germline values: CDR1 SNHLY, CDR2 FYNNEI. CDR3 nucleotide sequence: TGTGCCAGCAGTGAAGCGCGGGGACTAGCCTACGAGCAGTACTTC. Its protein product is CASSEARGLAYEQYF.

This clonotype was counted a few times. The rearrangement links TRBV7-8 to TRBJ2-7; tentatively, D is TRBD2 (5 bases). This CDR3 is 14 amino acids long. The germline V gene encodes CDR1 SGHVS and CDR2 FQNEAQ. Trimming pared 7 bases from V and 1 base from J, leaving 14 bases between. For the CDR3, the DNA is TGTGCCAGCACCCTCAATTCGGGGTCCTACGAGCAGTACTTC. It codes for CASTLNSGSYEQYF.

The chain couples TRBV6-1 to TRBJ1-6; TRBD1 is a possible D gene (5 bases). The V end was cut by 4 bases, the J end by 8 bases, with 15 bases between. The CDR3 extends over 15 amino acids. From germline, CDR1 is MNHNS and CDR2 SASEGT. The CDR3 here is CASSVRDGYDSPLHF. The CDR3 coding sequence is TGTGCCAGCAGTGTCCGGGACGGATATGATTCACCCCTCCACTTT.

This clonotype has a single count. The chain links TRBV20-1 to TRBJ2-7; D perhaps matches TRBD1 (6 bases). V was shortened by 5 bases and J by 2 bases, with 19 bases between the two germline ends. The CDR3 contains 15 residues. Per germline, CDR1 DFQATT and CDR2 SNEGSKA (reference sequence). This chain's CDR3 is CSADYGSGVTYEQYF. The CDR3 DNA reads TGCAGTGCTGATTACGGTTCAGGGGTAACCTACGAGCAGTACTTC.

V usage is TRBV7-8 and J usage is TRBJ1-6; TRBD1 matches at 9 bases. The V gene's germline CDR1 is SGHVS and CDR2 FQNEAQ. J was trimmed by 11 bases and V by 0 bases; bases with no gene match: 5. CDR3 size: 15 residues. In nucleotides, the CDR3 is TGTGCCAGCAGCTTAGCTGGGACAGGGAGGCCACCCCTCCACTTT. Its protein is CASSLAGTGRPPLHF. The full variable domain, with the rest looked up from reference TRBV7-8 and TRBJ1-6, is GAGVSQSPRYKVAKRGQDVALRCDPISGHVSLFWYQQALGQGPEFLTYFQNEAQLDKSGLPSDRFFAERPEGSVSTLKIQRTQQEDSAVYLCASSLAGTGRPPLHFGNGTRLTVT.

The chain combines TRBV11-2 with TRBJ2-6; D gene ambiguous. The germline V and J ends were trimmed by 5 bases and 0 bases, with 11 bases remaining between them. The CDR3 spans 16 residues. Germline loops: CDR1 SGHAT, CDR2 FQNNGV. CDR3 sequence reads: CASSKGRFSGANVLTF. The CDR3 DNA follows: TGTGCCAGCAGCAAGGGCCGATTCTCTGGGGCCAACGTCCTGACTTTC.

J is TRBJ2-7 and V is TRBV5-5; tentative D call: TRBD2 (6 bases). Trimming stripped 6 bases from V and 2 bases from J, with 15 bases between. The germline CDR1 and CDR2 sequences are SGHKS and YYEKEE (reference sequence). There are 14 residues in the CDR3. CDR3 DNA: TGTGCCAGCACCGTGGAACCGGGGGCCTACGAGCAGTACTTC. Translated: CASTVEPGAYEQYF. Combining the CDR3 with reference TRBV5-5 and TRBJ2-7 gives the whole variable domain DAGVTQSPTHLIKTRGQQVTLRCSPISGHKSVSWYQQVLGQGPQFIFQYYEKEERGRGNFPDRFSARQFPNYSSELNVNALLLGDSALYLCASTVEPGAYEQYFGPGTRLTVT.

The V call is TRBV12-3 or TRBV12-4, the J call TRBJ2-5; maybe TRBD2 (5 bases). The CDR3 has 13 residues. V lost 9 bases to trimming and J lost 4 bases, with 15 bases between them. The CDR3 here is CASALGEGETQYF. In DNA form, the CDR3 reads TGTGCCAGTGCGCTGGGCGAGGGAGAGACCCAGTACTTC.

This clonotype was seen ten or more times. The chain links TRBV7-2 to TRBJ2-7; 9 positions match TRBD2. The V gene end was trimmed by 5 bases and the J gene end by 2 bases; junction bases not matched to a gene: 4. There are 14 residues in the CDR3. The germline CDR1 and CDR2 sequences are SGHTA and FQGNSA. The CDR3 DNA follows: TGTGCCAGCAGCGCAGTAGCGGGAGCCTACGAGCAGTACTTC. Its translation is CASSAVAGAYEQYF.

V gene TRBV7-9 combines with J gene TRBJ1-1; tentative D call: TRBD1 (6 bases). This CDR3 comprises 15 residues. Per the germline V gene, CDR1 is SEHNR and CDR2 is FQNEAQ (reference sequence). V shed 2 bases and J shed 1 base, with 11 bases lying between them. The chain's CDR3 is CASSLYETGNTEAFF. As DNA, the CDR3 is TGTGCCAGCAGCTTATATGAGACAGGGAACACTGAAGCTTTCTTT.

The J gene is TRBJ1-1, the V gene TRBV5-5; a possible D gene is TRBD1 (5 bases). Looked up from germline, CDR1 is SGHKS and CDR2 is YYEKEE (reference sequence). The CDR3 contains 17 residues. Trimming stripped 4 bases from V and 2 bases from J, with 21 bases between. CDR3 amino acids: CASSPAFGTGINTEAFF. The DNA for the CDR3 is TGTGCCAGCAGCCCCGCCTTCGGGACCGGAATTAACACTGAAGCTTTCTTT.

This clonotype was counted a few times. This chain joins TRBV4-3 and TRBJ2-5; D possibly corresponds to TRBD2 (5 bases). With 0 bases removed from V and 0 bases from J, the gap between germline ends came to 14 bases. The length of the CDR3 is 17 residues. Germline values: CDR1 LGHNA, CDR2 YSLEER. The CDR3 coding sequence is TGCGCCAGCAGCCAAGAGGCGGCGCGGAGGTACCAAGAGACCCAGTACTTC. Amino acids: CASSQEAARRYQETQYF.

This clonotype occurred a few times. This chain connects TRBV7-2 to TRBJ2-1; possibly TRBD1 or TRBD2 for D (7 bases each). This CDR3 is 13 amino acids long. The ends were cut back, 10 bases at V and 4 bases at J, with 14 bases in the middle. Germline CDR1 is SGHTA and CDR2 is FQGNSA. The CDR3 here is CAIGEGAYNEQFF. The CDR3 region has the DNA TGTGCCATCGGGGAGGGGGCTTACAATGAGCAGTTCTTC. Full variable domain (outside the CDR3, taken from reference TRBV7-2 and TRBJ2-1): GAGVSQSPSNKVTEKGKDVELRCDPISGHTALYWYRQSLGQGLEFLIYFQGNSAPDKSGLPSDRFSAERTGGSVSTLTIQRTQQEDSAVYLCAIGEGAYNEQFFGPGTRLTVL.

V usage is TRBV6-5 and J usage is TRBJ1-6; no clear D. CDR1 is MNHEY, CDR2 SVGAGI, per germline. The V end lost 2 bases, the J end lost 0 bases, and 14 bases lay between the germline ends. The CDR3 length is 18 residues. In DNA form, the CDR3 reads TGTGCCAGCAGTTACGGCTCGCTCTTAAGCTCCTATAATTCACCCCTCCACTTT. It is translated as CASSYGSLLSSYNSPLHF.

Many counts were recorded for this clonotype. J is TRBJ2-2 and V is TRBV12-3 or TRBV12-4; maybe TRBD2 (6 bases). The CDR3 length is 16 residues. V was trimmed by 5 bases and J by 5 bases, leaving 18 bases between them. CDR3 sequence (DNA): TGTGCCAGCAGTCCCTACTGGCGGGAATCAACCGGGGAGCTGTTTTTT. Its protein product is CASSPYWRESTGELFF.

V gene TRBV9 combines with J gene TRBJ2-1; D gene uncertain. Germline values: CDR1 SGDLS, CDR2 YYNGEE. Trimming took 0 bases from V and 2 from J, leaving 9 bases between them. There are 15 residues in the CDR3. The CDR3 reads CASSVGVSPYNEQFF. The CDR3 DNA reads TGTGCCAGCAGCGTAGGGGTTAGCCCCTACAATGAGCAGTTCTTC.

The rearrangement links TRBV5-5 to TRBJ2-7; 12 positions agree with TRBD1. This CDR3 has 17 amino acids. CDR1 SGHKS and CDR2 YYEKEE come from the germline V gene (reference sequence). V was pared by 0 bases and J by 9 bases, with 13 bases of the junction left unmatched. The CDR3 region is CASSLDMGQGAVRGQYF. The CDR3 DNA reads as TGTGCCAGCAGCTTGGATATGGGACAGGGGGCGGTTCGAGGGCAGTACTTC.